Below are 27 T cell receptor beta chains sequenced from a single sample in a study of blood T cells in healthy people across ages. Primers used in a second PCR of about 6 to 11 cycles were a sample-barcoded 5' primer and a J-beta primer mix. TCRdb re-called the 5' RACE reads through MiXCR, storing one row per CDR3 protein. Here the sample spans under 2 million distinct CDR3 sequences, about 31% being singletons. Input material: blood. These receptors were taken from a woman between 25 and 40 years old in good health.

This chain links TRBV9 with TRBJ1-1; D possibly corresponds to TRBD1 (5 bases). Trimming pared 0 bases from V and 4 bases from J, leaving 10 bases between. The CDR3 runs to 14 residues. Germline loops: CDR1 SGDLS, CDR2 YYNGEE. Here the CDR3 DNA reads TGTGCCAGCAGCGTAGACGTGGGGGGCACTGAAGCTTTCTTT. Amino acids: CASSVDVGGTEAFF.

J is TRBJ2-7 and V is TRBV20-1; D might be TRBD1 or TRBD2, each matching 5 bases. Trimming removed 4 bases at V and 7 bases at J, with 23 bases between. CDR1 is DFQATT, CDR2 SNEGSKA, per germline (reference sequence). The CDR3 is 15 residues long. The CDR3 reads CSATDPGTGLREQYF. Here the CDR3 DNA reads TGCAGTGCTACTGACCCCGGGACCGGCCTAAGGGAGCAGTACTTC.

For the CDR3, the DNA is TGCGCCAGCAGCCAAGATCTCGGTGCTAGCACAGATACGCAGTATTTT. The encoded protein is CASSQDLGASTDTQYF. The chain has TRBV4-1 and TRBJ2-3; D is undetermined. The V end lost 0 bases, the J end lost 0 bases, and 10 bases lay between the germline ends. The CDR3 runs to 16 residues. Per the germline V gene, CDR1 is MGHRA and CDR2 is YSYEKL.

This clonotype was seen only a few times. The chain joins TRBV11-1 to TRBJ1-1, with D tentatively TRBD1 (5 bases). V was clipped by 6 bases and J by 10 bases, with 18 bases between them. CDR1 is SGHAT and CDR2 is FQDESV in the germline V gene (reference sequence). This CDR3 comprises 13 residues. CDR3 coding DNA: TGTGCCAGCAGGTCAGGGAACGGAATCGGAGCTTTCTTT. It translates to CASRSGNGIGAFF.

This chain connects TRBV6-1 to TRBJ2-1; the match to TRBD2 covers 8 bases. V lost 6 bases to trimming and J lost 2 bases; unmatched junction nucleotides: 6. The CDR3 runs 15 residues. Germline assignment: CDR1 MNHNS and CDR2 SASEGT. CDR3 protein: CASRVGGDPYNEQFF. The CDR3 DNA is TGTGCCAGCAGAGTCGGGGGGGATCCCTACAATGAGCAGTTCTTC.

The chain carries TRBV7-2 and TRBJ2-1; D is unresolved. The CDR3 is 12 residues long. V lost 2 bases to trimming and J lost 10 bases, with 9 bases between them. The V gene's germline CDR1 is SGHTA and CDR2 FQGNSA. CDR3 DNA: TGTGCCAGCAGCTTACTTGTTCGGGAGCAGTTCTTC. Protein: CASSLLVREQFF.

The J gene is TRBJ2-7, the V gene TRBV21-1. TRBV21-1 counts as a pseudogene. The CDR3 has 11 amino acids. CDR3 bases: TGTGCCAGCAGCAAGGTCGACGAGCAGTACGTC. Its protein product is CASSKVDEQYV.

The sample holds many counts of this clonotype. J is TRBJ2-5 and V is TRBV7-6; possible D gene TRBD1, 6 bases. The CDR3 contains 14 residues. V was clipped by 5 bases and J by 2 bases, with 12 bases between them. Germline-derived CDR1 and CDR2 are SGHVS and FNYEAQ. The CDR3 loop is CASSQGQIQETQYF. The CDR3 region has the DNA TGTGCCAGCAGCCAAGGACAGATTCAAGAGACCCAGTACTTC.

This clonotype has more than one count but fewer than ten. The chain links TRBV20-1 to TRBJ2-1, with D possibly TRBD1 on 6 matching bases. V lost 1 base and J 5 bases, leaving 9 bases between the germline ends. CDR1 DFQATT and CDR2 SNEGSKA come from the germline V gene (reference sequence). The CDR3 length is 13 residues. The CDR3 DNA follows: TGCAGTGCTAGAGTGGGGACAAACAATGAGCAGTTCTTC. Its translation: CSARVGTNNEQFF.

This clonotype appeared a few times. The V call is TRBV9, the J call TRBJ2-7, with a possible D match to TRBD2 (7 bases). Germline-derived CDR1 and CDR2 are SGDLS and YYNGEE. Trimming removed 0 bases at V and 4 bases at J, with 14 bases between. The CDR3 is 15 amino acids. The CDR3 nucleotides are TGTGCCAGCAGCGTAGAGAGCGGGACACGTTACGAGCAGTACTTC. Its protein is CASSVESGTRYEQYF.

This sequence joins TRBV2 and TRBJ1-1; D remains ambiguous. V lost 1 base, J lost 12 bases, and 24 bases lay in between. The CDR3 is 16 amino acids. The germline CDR1 and CDR2 sequences are SNHLY and FYNNEI. For the CDR3, the DNA is TGTGCCAGCAGTGAAGACCGAACCACCACGTCCGACGTCACTTTCTTT. This translates into CASSEDRTTTSDVTFF.

Comment on this clonotype: The junction departs from the called germline gene at one end, perhaps through a read error. V usage is TRBV20-1 and J usage is TRBJ1-4, with a tentative D call TRBD1 (5 bases). Germline V lookup: CDR1 DFQATT, CDR2 SNEGSKA (reference sequence). There are 14 residues in the CDR3. CDR3 sequence (DNA): TGCAGTGCCAAAGGGGTCCGTGGTAATGAAAAACCGTTTTTT. It specifies CSAKGVRGNEKPFF.

CDR3 in amino acids: CASSFRGQANEQFF. The CDR3 DNA reads TGTGCCAGCAGCTTCCGAGGACAGGCCAATGAGCAGTTCTTC. The V gene is TRBV7-6, the J gene TRBJ2-1; 7 bases are shared with TRBD1. Germline V CDR1 and CDR2: SGHVS, FNYEAQ. The CDR3 loop spans 14 amino acids. V was clipped by 3 bases and J by 6 bases; unmatched bases: 5.

V usage is TRBV7-8 and J usage is TRBJ2-7; TRBD2 aligns across 8 bases. Judging by the DNA end, TRBJ2-5 fits better; the J call may be wrong. This CDR3 contains 16 residues. Germline CDR1 and CDR2: SGHVS and FQNEAQ. CDR3 nucleotide sequence: TGTGCCAGCAGCTTATGGAGGGCGGGGGGCCTGGAGACCCAGTACTTC. Residues: CASSLWRAGGLETQYF.

The V call is TRBV27, the J call TRBJ1-6; D possibly corresponds to TRBD1 (5 bases). Trimming stripped 5 bases from V and 10 bases from J, with 21 bases between. CDR3 length: 16 amino acids. Germline assignment: CDR1 MNHEY and CDR2 SMNVEV (reference sequence). CDR3 residues: CASSRYLSGLGSPLHF. The CDR3 coding sequence is TGTGCCAGCAGTCGATACCTTTCGGGGCTAGGGTCACCCCTCCACTTT.

This clonotype was recorded a few times. J is TRBJ2-7 and V is TRBV27; maybe TRBD1 (7 bases). Germline CDR1 reads MNHEY; CDR2 reads SMNVEV (reference sequence). The CDR3 sequence is 15 residues long. Trimming pared 5 bases from V and 2 bases from J, leaving 16 bases between. The CDR3 region is CASSAWTGGTYEQYF. For the CDR3, the DNA is TGTGCCAGCAGTGCCTGGACAGGAGGGACCTACGAGCAGTACTTC.

This chain joins TRBV10-3 and TRBJ1-2; the D gene is possibly TRBD1 (5 bases). Trimming shortened V by 5 bases and J by 5 bases, and 9 bases separated the two germline ends. From germline, CDR1 is ENHRY and CDR2 SYGVKD. CDR3 length: 12 amino acids. CDR3 coding DNA: TGTGCCATCAGTAAAGGGGAGTATGGCTACACCTTC. Its protein is CAISKGEYGYTF.

This chain uses TRBV20-1 with TRBJ1-1, with TRBD1 matching over 7 bases. After removal of 5 bases from V and 4 bases from J, the junction contained 10 bases not matched to a gene. This CDR3 contains 14 residues. Germline-derived CDR1 and CDR2 are DFQATT and SNEGSKA (reference sequence). The CDR3 loop reads CSAGGGTSGTEAFF. The DNA for the CDR3 is TGCAGTGCTGGAGGGGGCACATCGGGCACTGAAGCTTTCTTT.

Comments on this clonotype: The junction departs from germline at one end; a sequencing error may be responsible. The J gene is TRBJ2-7, the V gene TRBV12-3 or TRBV12-4; D is unresolved. The CDR3 contains 13 residues. CDR3: CTSSLGFSYEQYF. As DNA, the CDR3 is TGTACCAGCAGTTTAGGGTTCTCCTACGAGCAGTACTTC.

Written as DNA, the CDR3 is TGTGCCAGCAGTTTAGCGGCAAATAGCAATCAGCCCCAGCATTTT. It yields the protein CASSLAANSNQPQHF. The chain carries TRBV12-3 or TRBV12-4 and TRBJ1-5; no reliable D call. V was shortened by 0 bases and J by 0 bases, with 6 bases between the two germline ends. The CDR3 totals 15 residues.

This clonotype appeared many times. The gene calls are TRBV7-9 and TRBJ1-4; maybe TRBD1 (5 bases). Trimming cost V 11 bases and J 0 bases, with 16 bases left between them. The CDR3 is 15 amino acids. Per germline, CDR1 SEHNR and CDR2 FQNEAQ (reference sequence). CDR3 nucleotide sequence: TGTGCCGCAGCCCGGGGCTCTACAACTAATGAAAAACTGTTTTTT. This gives the protein CAAARGSTTNEKLFF.

This clonotype was seen a few times. V gene TRBV29-1 combines with J gene TRBJ1-1, with D possibly being TRBD1 (6 bases). Trimming removed 6 bases from V and 4 bases from J, with 12 bases in between. The length of the CDR3 is 12 residues. In germline, CDR1 is SQVTM, CDR2 ANQGSEA. The CDR3 region is CSVATGCTEAFF. The CDR3 coding sequence is TGCAGCGTAGCCACAGGGTGCACTGAAGCTTTCTTT.

This clonotype appeared many times. The rearrangement links TRBV7-2 to TRBJ2-3; D perhaps matches TRBD2 (5 bases). The CDR3 runs 14 residues. Germline-derived CDR1 and CDR2 are SGHTA and FQGNSA. Trimming cost V 6 bases and J 1 base, with 11 bases left between them. DNA for the CDR3: TGTGCCAGCAGGTCGGGGATGGGCACAGATACGCAGTATTTT. Protein product: CASRSGMGTDTQYF.

This clonotype was observed a handful of times. This chain links TRBV6-2 or TRBV6-3 with TRBJ2-1; 7 bases are shared with TRBD2. The V gene end was trimmed by 2 bases and the J gene end by 14 bases; junction bases not matched to a gene: 15. The V gene's germline CDR1 is MNHEY and CDR2 SVGEGT. This CDR3 comprises 15 residues. The CDR3 DNA sequence: TGTGCCAGCAGTTACGCTCGGACTAGGATTGAGCTGGAGTTCTTC. Translation gives CASSYARTRIELEFF.

The rearrangement uses TRBV20-1 and TRBJ2-1, with 10 bases that match TRBD1. Trimming cost V 0 bases and J 8 bases; bases outside gene matches: 16. The CDR3 spans 18 residues. Germline CDR1 is DFQATT and CDR2 is SNEGSKA (reference sequence). CDR3 DNA sequence: TGCAGTGCTAGAGATGCCCATTTTCGACCCGGACAGGGGGATGAGCAGTTCTTC. This sequence encodes CSARDAHFRPGQGDEQFF.

In this sample, this clonotype turned up many times. V is TRBV20-1 and J is TRBJ2-5, with D perhaps matching TRBD1 (6 bases). Germline V CDR1 and CDR2: DFQATT, SNEGSKA (reference sequence). This CDR3 comprises 12 residues. V was pared by 2 bases and J by 4 bases, with 8 bases between. The CDR3 region is CSARQGRETQYF. Here the CDR3 DNA reads TGCAGTGCTAGACAGGGGCGAGAGACCCAGTACTTC.

The CDR3, as DNA: TGTGCCAGCAGCCAAGCCCAACAGGGTAACGAGCAGTACTTC. Encoded protein: CASSQAQQGNEQYF. The chain carries TRBV4-2 and TRBJ2-7, with D possibly being TRBD1 (6 bases). CDR1 LGHNA and CDR2 YNFKEQ come from the germline V gene. V was trimmed by 1 base and J by 5 bases, leaving 12 bases between them. The CDR3 spans 14 residues.